This T cell receptor beta chain was found in a study of beta chain features in type 1 diabetes. Points from the study as a whole: All four CD4+ subsets from Type 1 diabetes patients carried moderately but significantly shorter TCRB CDR3s.

This CDR3 has 15 residues. V shed 6 bases, J shed 5 bases, and the junction held 11 bases outside the gene matches. CDR1 is SQVTM, CDR2 ANQGSEA, per germline. A word on this clone: Its antigen is not identified.

The isolated RNA, all of it, was reverse transcribed, so expressed TCRB transcripts were what got sequenced. Each sample of naive, central memory or regulatory T cells had, on average, approximately 3.5 million reads. Assay: immunoSEQ multiplex PCR; the TCRdb copy retains only in-frame clones and omits some. The profile shows 150,000 to 190,000 clones, under 13% of them singletons. This chain uses TRBV29-1 with TRBJ2-2; TRBD2 agrees at 8 bases. This clonotype originated in a man aged 25-45 years with type 1 diabetes. The sequenced material came from central memory CD4+ T cells from blood. The CDR3 DNA is TGCAGCGTGAACACCGGGACTAGGATTACCGGGGAGCTGTTTTTT. Its translation is CSVNTGTRITGELFF.